Included here is one T cell receptor beta chain sequence, with context. The source of the sample is a study of CD8+ T cells in alopecia areata. In germline, CDR1 is MNHEY, CDR2 SMNVEV (reference sequence). V lost 4 bases and J lost 5, with 23 bases in between. This CDR3 is built from 18 residues. Documented treatment: oral pan-JAK inhibitor, 5-10 mg twice daily. Reverse transcribed after extraction, RNA yielded cDNA as the sequencing template. Only in-frame clones appear in the TCRdb table, and some are missing; sequencing was by immunoSEQ multiplex PCR. Altogether about 200,000 clones are present, approximately 60% being singletons, with the ten largest covering around 3.2%.

This sample comprised CD4+ T cells sorted from blood, obtained at week 4, from a patient treated with tofacitinib. This chain links TRBV27 with TRBJ1-4; D uncertain. This clonotype originated in a human donor with alopecia areata. The CDR3 reads CASSSSSIFAADNEKLFF. The CDR3 region has the DNA TGTGCCAGCAGTTCCTCCTCCATTTTTGCGGCCGACAATGAAAAACTGTTTTTT.